This T cell receptor (beta chain) appears in the sequencing data of a study of T-cell reconstitution after alpha-beta-depleted transplantation in children. This CDR3 region has 15 residues. Trimming shortened V by 4 bases and J by 5 bases, and 18 bases separated the two germline ends. Germline loops: CDR1 SQVTM, CDR2 ANQGSEA. Findings and caveats of the study: When one year had passed after transplant, most T-cell counts and diversity came from newly produced T cells. For some patients, TCRbeta diversity was high at day 60 because of recipient T cells and thymic progenitors that survived. Roughly two months post-transplant, alpha-beta T cells reportedly originated from several hundred graft clones that had expanded.

This clonotype appeared many times. No antigen is known for it. Preparation of the TCRbeta library was carried out with unique molecular identifiers. TCRdb independently ran MiXCR on the PCR reads; one entry per CDR3 protein. This table holds about 500,000 distinct CDR3 sequences, about an eighth found once. Sequenced material: PBMCs, mostly from graft donor cells, taken 180 days after TCRalphabeta/CD19-depleted stem cell transplant. The origin of this receptor is a female patient aged 2 to 10 who had a stem cell transplant for aplastic anemia, so the T cells may come from the graft donor. The chain couples TRBV29-1 to TRBJ2-1, with D tentatively TRBD2 (6 bases). The CDR3 loop is CSVAPSGTLNNEQFF. The CDR3 coding sequence is TGCAGCGTTGCGCCCTCCGGGACTTTAAACAATGAGCAGTTCTTC.